This is a list of T cell receptor beta chains from one sample in a study of cytomegalovirus exposure and HLA in healthy donors. Method: immunoSEQ multiplex PCR; TCRdb's copy keeps in-frame clones and lacks some. This table holds 200,000 or so clones, 65% to 90% found once. Material: PBMCs. These receptors all come from a man aged 35 to 55 in good health and CMV-seropositive. Both conserved end residues are part of each CDR3. Fields, in order: J gene, D gene, clone size, V gene, CDR3 protein, CDR3 DNA. A D gene is named only where the DNA matches it firmly. Only part of the rows carry a size: once, few, many, or a class if the clone is expanded.

TRBJ1-2 | . | few | TRBV9 | CASSVEEQVNYGYTF | TGTGCCAGCAGCGTAGAGGAACAGGTTAACTATGGCTACACCTTC
TRBJ1-1 | . | few | TRBV9 | CASSVVGGGTEAFF | TGTGCCAGCAGCGTAGTCGGGGGGGGCACTGAAGCTTTCTTT
TRBJ1-4 | TRBD1 | . | TRBV5-1 | CASSLETGGSEKLFF | TGCGCCAGCAGCCTGGAGACAGGGGGCAGTGAAAAACTGTTTTTT
TRBJ2-7 | TRBD2 | . | TRBV19 | CASRNDRDYPYEQHF | TGTGCCAGTCGTAATGACCGGGACTACCCCTACGAGCAGCACTTC
TRBJ1-2 | . | . | TRBV6-5 | CASTPGTAADGYTF | TGTGCCAGCACCCCCGGGACTGCTGCGGATGGCTACACCTTC
TRBJ2-3 | . | . | TRBV6-1 | CASSDRDTQYF | TGTGCCAGCAGTGACCGGGATACGCAGTATTTT
TRBJ2-3 | TRBD1 | . | TRBV13 | CASSTRRQGGTDTQYF | TGTGCCAGCAGCACTCGCCGACAGGGTGGAACAGATACGCAGTATTTT
TRBJ1-2 | . | . | TRBV7-6 | CASSLEIQGTNYGYTF | TGTGCCAGCAGCTTAGAAATTCAGGGAACTAACTATGGCTACACCTTC
TRBJ1-2 | TRBD1 | . | TRBV6-5 | CASSRDSYFGGYTF | TGTGCCAGCAGCCGGGACAGCTATTTCGGTGGCTACACCTTC
TRBJ2-7 | . | . | TRBV4-3 | CASSRSSGSYEQYF | TGCGCCAGCAGCCGCAGCTCAGGCTCCTACGAGCAGTACTTC
TRBJ1-5 | . | . | TRBV5-1 | CATGTRNQPQHF | TGCGCCACTGGGACACGCAATCAGCCCCAGCATTTT
TRBJ2-7 | TRBD1 | . | TRBV6-6 | CASSSDREEYEQYF | TGTGCCAGCAGTTCGGACAGGGAGGAGTACGAGCAGTACTTC
TRBJ2-7 | . | . | TRBV7-9 | CASSPDTFYEQYF | TGTGCCAGCAGTCCGGACACCTTCTACGAGCAGTACTTC
TRBJ1-1 | . | . | TRBV7-2 | CASTPAGPSEAFF | TGTGCCAGCACCCCCGCGGGCCCAAGTGAAGCTTTCTTT
TRBJ2-7 | TRBD1 | . | TRBV6-6 | CASSPTGAYEQYF | TGTGCCAGCAGCCCAACAGGGGCCTACGAGCAGTACTTC
TRBJ1-5 | TRBD1 | few | TRBV7-8 | CASSARDRGVASNQPQHF | TGTGCCAGCAGCGCCCGGGACAGGGGAGTCGCTAGCAATCAGCCCCAGCATTTT
TRBJ1-3 | . | . | TRBV7-6 | CASSLALTGSGNTIYF | TGTGCCAGCAGCTTAGCCTTGACAGGCTCTGGAAACACCATATATTTT
TRBJ2-7 | . | few | TRBV9 | CASSVARRIGSYEQYF | TGTGCCAGCAGCGTAGCTAGGAGGATAGGCTCCTACGAGCAGTACTTC
TRBJ2-5 | TRBD2 | . | TRBV5-4 | CASSPWRGGAETQYF | TGTGCCAGCAGCCCCTGGCGCGGGGGGGCAGAGACCCAGTACTTC
TRBJ1-5 | . | . | TRBV28 | CASSLTGFGQPQHF | TGTGCCAGCAGTTTAACAGGGTTTGGTCAGCCCCAGCATTTT
TRBJ2-3 | . | . | TRBV5-1 | CASSFPGELAQYF | TGCGCCAGCAGCTTTCCCGGGGAACTAGCGCAGTATTTT
TRBJ1-2 | . | . | TRBV30 | CAWTVGRSRGTYYGYTF | TGTGCCTGGACGGTGGGGCGGAGTAGGGGAACGTACTATGGCTACACCTTC
TRBJ1-2 | . | . | TRBV10-2 | CASTTPEGWGYGYTF | TGCGCCAGCACAACACCGGAGGGCTGGGGCTATGGCTACACCTTC
TRBJ2-1 | . | . | TRBV5-4 | CASSPPGYHEQFF | TGTGCCAGCAGCCCACCAGGTTACCACGAGCAGTTCTTC
TRBJ2-1 | TRBD1 | few | TRBV19 | CASSKRQGTYNEQFF | TGTGCCAGTAGTAAAAGACAGGGGACGTACAATGAGCAGTTCTTC
TRBJ2-2 | . | . | TRBV19 | CASSGRLIFGELFF | TGTGCCAGTAGTGGGCGCCTGATTTTCGGGGAGCTGTTTTTT
TRBJ2-5 | TRBD1 | . | TRBV6-5 | CASSYSGTGPGETQYF | TGTGCCAGCAGTTACTCCGGGACAGGGCCAGGAGAGACCCAGTACTTC
TRBJ2-5 | . | . | TRBV7-9 | CASLGQQETQYF | TGTGCCAGCCTTGGACAGCAAGAGACCCAGTACTTC
TRBJ2-3 | . | . | TRBV7-2 | CASSLDFDSRFIDTQYF | TGTGCCAGCAGCTTAGACTTCGACAGCCGATTCATCGATACGCAGTATTTT
TRBJ2-7 | TRBD1 | few | TRBV6-6 | CATGQGTDEQYF | TGTGCCACAGGACAGGGTACCGACGAGCAGTACTTC
TRBJ2-5 | TRBD1 | . | TRBV10-3 | CAISLKPGQGSETQYF | TGTGCCATCAGCTTGAAACCGGGACAGGGCTCCGAGACCCAGTACTTC
TRBJ2-7 | TRBD2 | . | TRBV5-1 | CASSLEGLASFPAYEQYF | TGCGCCAGCAGCTTGGAGGGACTAGCGTCTTTCCCTGCCTACGAGCAGTACTTC
TRBJ1-3 | . | . | TRBV7-9 | CSSSLTQDTIYF | TGTTCCAGCAGCTTAACTCAGGACACCATATATTTT
TRBJ1-3 | . | . | TRBV7-9 | CASSNRDMDTIYF | TGTGCCAGCAGCAACAGGGATATGGACACCATATATTTT
TRBJ2-3 | TRBD2 | once | TRBV7-8 | CASSLAGTSGGPIDTQYF | TGTGCCAGCAGCTTAGCAGGGACTAGCGGGGGGCCTATAGATACGCAGTATTTT